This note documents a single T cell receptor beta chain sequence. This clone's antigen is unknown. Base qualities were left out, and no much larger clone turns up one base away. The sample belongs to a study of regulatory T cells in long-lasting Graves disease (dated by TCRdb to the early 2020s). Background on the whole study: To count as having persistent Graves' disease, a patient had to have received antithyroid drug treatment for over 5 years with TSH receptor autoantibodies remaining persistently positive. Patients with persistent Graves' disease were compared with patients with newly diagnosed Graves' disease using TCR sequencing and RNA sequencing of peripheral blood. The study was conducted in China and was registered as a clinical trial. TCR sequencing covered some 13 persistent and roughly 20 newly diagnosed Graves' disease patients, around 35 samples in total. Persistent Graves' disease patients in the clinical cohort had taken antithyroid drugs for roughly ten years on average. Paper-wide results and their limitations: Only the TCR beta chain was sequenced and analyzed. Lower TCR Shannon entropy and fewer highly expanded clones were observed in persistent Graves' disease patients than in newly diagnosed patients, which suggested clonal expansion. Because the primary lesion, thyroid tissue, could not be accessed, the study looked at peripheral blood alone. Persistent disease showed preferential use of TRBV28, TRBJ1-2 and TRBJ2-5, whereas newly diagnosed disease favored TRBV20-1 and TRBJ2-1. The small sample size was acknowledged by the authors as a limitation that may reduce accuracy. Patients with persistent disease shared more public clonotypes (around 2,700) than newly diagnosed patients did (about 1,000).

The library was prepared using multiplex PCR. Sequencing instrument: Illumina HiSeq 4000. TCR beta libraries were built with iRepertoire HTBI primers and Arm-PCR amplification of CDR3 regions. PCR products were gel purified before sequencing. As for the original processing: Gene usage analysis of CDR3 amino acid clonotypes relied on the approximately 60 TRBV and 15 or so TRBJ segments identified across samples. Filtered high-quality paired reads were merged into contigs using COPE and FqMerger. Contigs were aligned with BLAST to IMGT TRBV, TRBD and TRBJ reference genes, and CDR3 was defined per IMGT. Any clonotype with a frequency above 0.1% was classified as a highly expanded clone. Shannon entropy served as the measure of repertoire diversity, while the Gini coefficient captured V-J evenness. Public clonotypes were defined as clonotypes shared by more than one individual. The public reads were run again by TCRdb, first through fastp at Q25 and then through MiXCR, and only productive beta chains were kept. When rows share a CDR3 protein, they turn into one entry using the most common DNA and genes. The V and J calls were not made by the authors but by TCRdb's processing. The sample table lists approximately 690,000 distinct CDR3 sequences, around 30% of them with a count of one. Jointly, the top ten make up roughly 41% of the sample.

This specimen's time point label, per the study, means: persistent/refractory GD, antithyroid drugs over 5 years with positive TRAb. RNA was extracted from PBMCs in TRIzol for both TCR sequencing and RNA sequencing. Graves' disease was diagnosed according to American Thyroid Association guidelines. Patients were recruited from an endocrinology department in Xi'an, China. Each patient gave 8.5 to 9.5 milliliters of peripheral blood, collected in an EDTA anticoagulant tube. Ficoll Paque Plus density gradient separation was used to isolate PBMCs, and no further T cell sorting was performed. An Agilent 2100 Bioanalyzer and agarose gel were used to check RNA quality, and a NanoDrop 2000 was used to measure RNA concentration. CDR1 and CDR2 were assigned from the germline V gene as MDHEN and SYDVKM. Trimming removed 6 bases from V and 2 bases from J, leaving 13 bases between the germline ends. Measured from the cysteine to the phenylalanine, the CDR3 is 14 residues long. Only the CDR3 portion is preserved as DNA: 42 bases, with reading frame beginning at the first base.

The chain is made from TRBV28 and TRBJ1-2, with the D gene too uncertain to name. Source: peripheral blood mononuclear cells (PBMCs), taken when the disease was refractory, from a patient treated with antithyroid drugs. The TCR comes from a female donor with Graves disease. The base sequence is TGTGCCAGCAGCCGGGCTTACACCAACTATGGCTACACCTTC. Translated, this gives CASSRAYTNYGYTF.